A selection of T cell receptor beta chains follows, all from one sample in a study of T cells in Graves' hyperthyroidism and ophthalmopathy. TCRdb recomputed calls from the multiplex PCR reads with MiXCR, one row per CDR3 protein. The data hold fewer than 850,000 distinct CDR3 sequences, with roughly 17% observed a single time. Sequencing used blood. These TCRs come from a man aged 50-60 years with Graves' hyperthyroidism. Both conserved end residues are part of each CDR3. D genes are given only for firm matches. The size of a clone is reported for some rows only, either as once, few or many, or as a class for expanded clones.

j_call,clone_size,cdr3_length,d_call,v_call,cdr3_aa,cdr3_nt
TRBJ2-1,.,16,TRBD1,TRBV4-3,CASSPGQATTQHEQFF,TGCGCCAGCAGCCCCGGACAGGCGACAACCCAGCATGAGCAGTTCTTC
TRBJ2-3,once,14,TRBD2,TRBV5-1,CASSLELAGDTQYF,TGCGCCAGCAGCTTGGAACTAGCGGGAGATACGCAGTATTTT
TRBJ2-1,few,14,.,TRBV27,CASNFRGFGNEQFF,TGTGCCAGCAATTTCCGAGGGTTTGGGAATGAGCAGTTCTTC
TRBJ2-7,.,15,.,TRBV7-3,CASSPSLGVQYEQYF,TGTGCCAGCAGCCCTTCTCTGGGGGTACAGTACGAGCAGTACTTC
TRBJ2-1,many,14,TRBD2,TRBV28,CASRASGGYNEQFF,TGTGCCAGCAGAGCTAGCGGGGGCTACAATGAGCAGTTCTTC
TRBJ2-1,many,14,TRBD2,TRBV20-1,CSATGGSSYNEQFF,TGCAGTGCTACGGGCGGGAGCTCCTACAATGAGCAGTTCTTC
TRBJ2-7,.,18,TRBD2,TRBV4-1,CAGSQDRTSGSHIYEQYF,TGCGCCGGCAGCCAAGACAGGACTAGCGGGAGCCATATCTACGAGCAGTACTTC
TRBJ2-7,.,15,TRBD1,TRBV14,CASSLDRSRSYEQYF,TGTGCCAGCAGCTTGGACAGGAGTCGCTCCTACGAACAGTACTTC
TRBJ2-1,few,12,.,TRBV28,CASSGGVHEQFF,TGTGCCAGCAGCGGCGGGGTCCATGAGCAGTTCTTC
TRBJ2-1,many,14,.,TRBV27,CASSLRSLYNEQFF,TGTGCCAGCAGTTTACGCAGTTTGTACAATGAGCAGTTCTTC
TRBJ1-1,.,15,.,TRBV18,CASSPDRFMNTEAFF,TGTGCCAGCTCACCCGACAGGTTCATGAACACTGAAGCTTTCTTT
TRBJ2-7,many,15,.,TRBV10-3,CASVARDGISYEQYF,TGTGCCTCTGTCGCCCGGGACGGCATCTCCTACGAGCAGTACTTC
TRBJ2-1,many,15,.,TRBV7-8,CASSLAMGPRDEQFF,TGTGCCAGCAGCTTAGCGATGGGGCCACGGGATGAGCAGTTCTTC
TRBJ2-1,.,14,.,TRBV2,CASSETPLANEQFF,TGTGCCAGCAGTGAGACCCCACTAGCTAATGAGCAGTTCTTC
TRBJ1-2,few,15,.,TRBV27,CASSLGGASNYGYTF,TGTGCCAGCAGTTTAGGTGGGGCTTCGAACTATGGCTACACCTTC
TRBJ1-5,.,18,.,TRBV4-1,CASSQGVGGVWSNQPQHF,TGCGCCAGCAGCCAAGGAGTAGGTGGGGTCTGGAGCAATCAGCCCCAGCATTTT
TRBJ1-6,.,13,TRBD1,TRBV6-1,CASRSGGRSPLHF,TGTGCCAGCAGGTCAGGGGGACGGTCACCCCTCCACTTT
TRBJ2-2,few,12,TRBD1,TRBV28,CASSTGAGELFF,TGTGCCAGCAGCACAGGGGCCGGGGAGCTGTTTTTT
TRBJ1-5,.,17,.,TRBV28,CASSLPGGSLSNQPQHF,TGTGCCAGCAGTTTACCTGGGGGTTCCCTTAGCAATCAGCCCCAGCATTTT
TRBJ2-1,.,14,TRBD2,TRBV24-1,CATSDGGRGNEQFF,TGTGCCACCAGTGACGGCGGGAGGGGGAATGAGCAGTTCTTC
TRBJ1-3,few,15,.,TRBV5-1,CASSIGTNSGNTIYF,TGCGCCAGCAGCATTGGGACAAACTCTGGAAACACCATATATTTT
TRBJ2-7,.,15,.,TRBV3-1,CASSEGRVAPAEQYF,TGTGCCAGCAGCGAGGGTAGGGTTGCCCCCGCCGAGCAGTACTTC